Here is one T cell receptor (beta chain) with its context. Its antigen remains unknown. This record comes from a study of cytomegalovirus exposure and HLA in healthy donors. General observations from the study: As a later analysis revealed, the rate of TCR association differed by HLA locus, with DRB1 most and HLA-C fewest. A list of 150 to 200 TCR beta chains associated with cytomegalovirus was given. Further analysis was carried out later, and it showed several of the most significant clusters appearing linked to common viral pathogens. Donors were assumed by presence/absence analyses to have roughly uniform sequencing depth.

The CDR3 length is 16 residues. CDR1 and CDR2 from the germline V gene are GTSNPN and SVGIG (reference sequence). The V and J ends lost 4 bases and 0 bases respectively, with 19 bases between them. The PCR was carried out with 60 Vbeta primers and 13 Jbeta primers. The assay was immunoSEQ multiplex PCR, and TCRdb's table has in-frame clones only and misses some. This sample has about 120,000 clones, with 70% to 80% found just once. The chain links TRBV30 to TRBJ2-7; the D gene is possibly TRBD1 (6 bases). Specimen: PBMCs. This TCR derives from a woman in her thirties or forties in good health and CMV-seropositive. The CDR3 reads CAWTPFSQGRSYEQYF. Here the CDR3 DNA reads TGTGCCTGGACCCCATTCAGCCAGGGGCGCTCCTACGAGCAGTACTTC.